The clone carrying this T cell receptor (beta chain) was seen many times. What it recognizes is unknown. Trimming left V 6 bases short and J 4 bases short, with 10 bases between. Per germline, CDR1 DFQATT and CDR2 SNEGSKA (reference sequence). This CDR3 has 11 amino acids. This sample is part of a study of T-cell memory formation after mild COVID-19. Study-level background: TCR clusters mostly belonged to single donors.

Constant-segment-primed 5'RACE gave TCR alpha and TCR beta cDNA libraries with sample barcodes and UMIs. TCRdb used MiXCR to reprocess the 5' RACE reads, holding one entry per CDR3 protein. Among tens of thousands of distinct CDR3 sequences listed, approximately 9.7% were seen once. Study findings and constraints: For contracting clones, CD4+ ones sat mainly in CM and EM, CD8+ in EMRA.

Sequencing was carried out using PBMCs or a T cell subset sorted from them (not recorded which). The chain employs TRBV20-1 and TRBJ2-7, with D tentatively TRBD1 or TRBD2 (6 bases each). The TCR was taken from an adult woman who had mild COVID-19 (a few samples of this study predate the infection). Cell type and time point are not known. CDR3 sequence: CSALGGYEQYF. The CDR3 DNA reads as TGCAGTGCCTTAGGGGGGTACGAGCAGTACTTC.